The T cell receptor (beta chain) under discussion was sequenced for a study of blood T cell repertoires in COVID-19 (dated by TCRdb to the early 2020s). For the study in its entirety: The collaborator samples originated in the United States, Italy and Spain and spanned the acute and convalescent phases of COVID-19. The prospective study material was composed of cDNA or gDNA derived from T cells, B-cell-depleted T cells, or PBMCs. The dataset comprised deeply sampled blood TCRbeta repertoires from subjects exposed to, actively infected with, or recovered from COVID-19. A freely available public database, intended as a resource for researchers studying the immune response to SARS-CoV-2, is where the repertoires were released. The samples were drawn from the first 160 participants of the ongoing ImmuneRACE study and from 1,254 subjects provided by 6 global collaborators. Sample metadata almost always included a de-identified subject ID, COVID-19 status, age in years and sex. Where HLA class I and class II types were available, the types were taken from metadata supplied by the sample provider, not from assay-based typing.

General findings and caveats noted by the study authors: The quantity of clinical and demographic metadata differed by source and by participant and was supplied without curation.

This clone was seen only a few times. Its antigen remains unidentified. The sample holds no much larger clone one base away, and base qualities are not on file. The trim is 0 bases for V and 11 bases for J, with a gap of 9 bases between the germline ends. Reading from cysteine to phenylalanine, the CDR3 counts 12 amino acids. The sequence is cut down to CDR3 DNA, 36 bases in frame from base 1. The CDR1 and CDR2 encoded by the germline V gene are KGHDR and SFDVKD. Whole blood was collected in K2EDTA tubes by collaborating institutions according to the institutions' own protocols. For TCRbeta analysis, collaborator samples were shipped as frozen whole blood, as isolated PBMCs, or as DNA extracted from either sample type. TCRbeta CDR3 regions were amplified from genomic DNA using the immunoSEQ Assay, a bias-controlled multiplex PCR. The study's own analysis went as follows. Nucleated cell counts per sample were estimated from amplification of reference gene primers within the assay. Sequence reads were collapsed and filtered to measure the absolute abundance of every unique TCRbeta CDR3 rearrangement. Productive Simpson clonality was computed per sample as the square root of Simpson's diversity index over productive rearrangements. The immuneACCESS repertoire file appears here via TCRdb, limited to in-frame rearrangements. These files lack a portion of the clones; in checked studies, under half of the deficit traces to unresolved V genes, and the cause of the others is not known. That table furnishes V, J and clone size, whereas the DNA furnished D and trimming. The sample table shows some 180,000 clones, and 84% are seen once. In total, the top ten clones hold around 14% of the sample.

This receptor was taken from a human donor in a cohort sampled during active COVID-19. Specimen: peripheral blood. This receptor chain uses TRBV24-1 and TRBJ1-1; the D gene is possibly TRBD1, with 6 bases matching. The nucleotide sequence is given as TGTGCCACCAGTGATTTGCGTGGACAGGCTTTCTTT. Its coded protein is CATSDLRGQAFF.